The TCR beta chain described here comes from a study of beta chain features in type 1 diabetes. V shed 5 bases and J 0 bases; nucleotides not matched to a gene: 7. The CDR3 contains 14 residues. Germline V gene sequence: CDR1 SQVTM, CDR2 ANQGSEA. This clone was found a few times. Its antigen is not identified. Broader study findings: Type 1 diabetes patients showed a moderate but significant shortening of TCRB CDR3s in all four CD4+ subsets.

As every portion of the isolated RNA was reverse transcribed, the sequencing read expressed TCRB transcripts. Regulatory, naive and central memory T cell samples averaged approximately 3.5 million reads. Measured with immunoSEQ multiplex PCR; TCRdb has only the in-frame clones, and not every one. The table shows 500,000 to 850,000 clones, with about an eighth occurring only once. On average, the one heparinised blood draw given by each donor was approximately 100 mL. The material sequenced was naive CD4+ T cells from blood. This sequence originates from a man aged 18 to 30 with type 1 diabetes. This chain uses TRBV29-1 with TRBJ2-7, with 7 bases fitting TRBD2. The CDR3 region is CSVSWVAGSYEQYF. In nucleotides, the CDR3 is TGCAGCGTTTCATGGGTAGCGGGCTCCTACGAGCAGTACTTC.